This T cell receptor (beta chain) was profiled in a study of blood T cells in healthy people across ages. Broader study findings: In the absence of known donor CMV status, changes in expanded clonotypes were possibly confounded. A strong correlation between TCR beta diversity and naive T cell percentage was seen.

Combining a sample-barcoded 5' primer with a J-beta primer mix, a second PCR ran for about 6 to 11 cycles. TCRdb re-analysed the 5' RACE reads in MiXCR, keeping a single row per CDR3 protein. The sample has around 1.1 million distinct CDR3 sequences, 30% to 40% seen once. This CDR3 is built from 17 residues. CDR1 is SEHNR and CDR2 is FQNEAQ in the germline V gene (reference sequence). V was pared by 1 base and J by 2 bases, with 8 bases of the junction left unmatched. Total RNA, at least 5 micrograms per sample, was extracted from PBMCs. Concerning this clonotype: Its antigen is currently unknown.

The TCR comes from a man aged 18 to 30 in good health. The sequencing sample was made of blood. J is TRBJ1-1 and V is TRBV7-9; 9 nucleotides align to TRBD1. The CDR3 here is CASSLGRTGETNTEAFF. For the CDR3, the DNA is TGTGCCAGCAGCTTAGGGCGGACAGGGGAAACAAACACTGAAGCTTTCTTT.